The clone carrying this T cell receptor (beta chain) was counted between two and nine times. With V trimmed by 3 bases and J by 3 bases, 3 bases remained unmatched. Looked up from germline, CDR1 is LNHDA and CDR2 is SQIVND (reference sequence). This CDR3 has 15 residues. Original processing notes: Nucleated cell number was recorded as an estimate derived from reference gene primer amplification. Assay used: immunoSEQ multiplex PCR; TCRdb lists only in-frame clones, some missing. The V and J calls and clone size were taken over from that table, and D and trimming were inferred from the DNA. The data show more than 150,000 clones, roughly 86% seen once. This entry is derived from a study of blood T cell repertoires in COVID-19.

Sequenced sample: peripheral blood. This rearrangement joins TRBV19 to TRBJ1-4; 8 bases agree with TRBD1. The sequence derives from a man aged 55 to 70 with COVID-19, enrolled during active disease. The CDR3 reads CASSMQGAANEKLFF. CDR3 DNA sequence: TGTGCCAGTAGTATGCAGGGGGCGGCTAATGAAAAACTGTTTTTT.